The 27 T cell receptor beta chains below all came from one sample that was sequenced in a study of Ad26.COV2.S vaccination and SARS-CoV-2 variants. Libraries were prepared by immunoSEQ multiplex PCR; TCRdb keeps only in-frame clonotypes and omits some of them. This table has about 98,000 clones, around 80% appearing once. Specimen: peripheral blood, collected after recovery from COVID-19. The source of these receptors is a human donor who had recovered from COVID-19.

The chain joins TRBV19 to TRBJ2-5; TRBD2 aligns across 9 bases. This CDR3 comprises 15 residues. CDR1 is LNHDA and CDR2 is SQIVND in the germline V gene (reference sequence). Losses at the gene ends were 3 bases for V and 3 bases for J; bases not matched to a gene: 5. The CDR3 DNA sequence: TGTGCCAGTAGTATGGCAGGACTAGCGAAAGAGACCCAGTACTTC. This sequence encodes CASSMAGLAKETQYF.

The chain links TRBV7-2 to TRBJ2-2; unclear D gene. The CDR3 consists of 17 residues. The germline gives CDR1 SGHTA, CDR2 FQGNSA. Trimming removed 1 base at V and 0 bases at J, with 12 bases between. CDR3 sequence: CASSLERLYSNTGELFF. In nucleotides, the CDR3 is TGTGCCAGCAGCTTAGAAAGGCTCTACTCGAACACCGGGGAGCTGTTTTTT.

V usage is TRBV5-4 and J usage is TRBJ2-5; 8 nucleotides line up with TRBD2. The junction had 10 bases not matched to a gene; V was cut back by 2 bases and J by 7 bases. The CDR3 consists of 15 residues. Per germline, CDR1 SGHNT and CDR2 YYREEE (reference sequence). CDR3 protein: CASSFSSGGPGTQYF. The CDR3 DNA follows: TGTGCCAGCAGCTTCTCCAGCGGGGGCCCTGGGACCCAGTACTTC.

J is TRBJ2-5 and V is TRBV2, with D perhaps matching TRBD1 or TRBD2 (6 bases each). Looked up from germline, CDR1 is SNHLY and CDR2 is FYNNEI. V was trimmed by 0 bases and J by 9 bases, leaving 11 bases between them. CDR3 length equals 13 residues. In DNA form, the CDR3 reads TGTGCCAGCAGTGAAGCGGAGAGGGGGGCCCAGTACTTC. It is translated as CASSEAERGAQYF.

This clone is a singleton in its sample. V is TRBV12-3 or TRBV12-4 and J is TRBJ1-2; D gene uncertain. This CDR3 comprises 12 residues. V was shortened by 7 bases and J by 5 bases, with 11 bases between the two germline ends. CDR3: CASTYGQYGYTF. The CDR3 bases are TGTGCCAGCACCTACGGCCAGTATGGCTACACCTTC.

V gene TRBV5-5 combines with J gene TRBJ2-3, with 8 bases that match TRBD2. CDR1 is SGHKS and CDR2 is YYEKEE in the germline V gene (reference sequence). The CDR3 is made up of 16 amino acids. After removal of 0 bases from V and 3 bases from J, the junction contained 6 bases not matched to a gene. CDR3 sequence: CASSLGGLGGTDTQYF. The CDR3 DNA sequence: TGTGCCAGCAGCTTGGGGGGACTAGGTGGTACAGATACGCAGTATTTT.

The genes are TRBV15 and TRBJ2-5, with D possibly being TRBD1 (6 bases). The CDR3 length is 14 residues. Looked up from germline, CDR1 is LNHNV and CDR2 is YYDKDF (reference sequence). With 1 base removed from V and 3 bases from J, the gap between germline ends came to 9 bases. Here the CDR3 DNA reads TGTGCCACCAGCAGAGCAGGACAGAAAGAGACCCAGTACTTC. Translation gives CATSRAGQKETQYF. Full variable domain (remainder filled in from reference TRBV15 and TRBJ2-5): DAMVIQNPRYQVTQFGKPVTLSCSQTLNHNVMYWYQQKSSQAPKLLFHYYDKDFNNEADTPDNFQSRRPNTSFCFLDIRSPGLGDTAMYLCATSRAGQKETQYFGPGTRLLVL.

The chain joins TRBV30 to TRBJ1-1; maybe TRBD1 (5 bases). Between the trimmed V and J ends, which lost 3 bases and 5 bases, there was a span of 13 bases. The CDR3 extends over 13 amino acids. The germline CDR1 and CDR2 sequences are GTSNPN and SVGIG (reference sequence). The DNA of the CDR3 is TGTGCCTGGAGGTGGCAGGGATCAACTGAAGCTTTCTTT. This sequence encodes CAWRWQGSTEAFF.

The chain combines TRBV29-1 with TRBJ1-2; D is unresolved. Per germline, CDR1 SQVTM and CDR2 ANQGSEA. The CDR3 spans 15 residues. Trimming left V 4 bases short and J 0 bases short, with 15 bases between. Here the CDR3 DNA reads TGCAGCGTTGTTCTCCTGGGCGTAGCTAACTATGGCTACACCTTC. This gives the protein CSVVLLGVANYGYTF.

The DNA of the CDR3 is TGTGCCAGCAGCCCCACAACGAACACTGAAGCTTTCTTT. This gives the protein CASSPTTNTEAFF. The gene calls are TRBV3-1 (or the pseudogene TRBV3-2) and TRBJ1-1; no definite D call. This CDR3 has 13 amino acids. Trimming cost V 4 bases and J 1 base, with 7 bases left between them. Germline CDR1 reads LGHDT; CDR2 reads YNNKEL (reference sequence).

This chain links TRBV6-5 with TRBJ2-1; 8 bases are a match to TRBD1. CDR3 length: 15 amino acids. V was pared by 8 bases and J by 2 bases, with 8 bases of the junction left unmatched. Germline V gene data show CDR1 as MNHEY and CDR2 as SVGAGI. The CDR3 coding sequence is TGTGCCAGCGGGGAGGACAGGGACACCTACAATGAGCAGTTCTTC. Its protein product is CASGEDRDTYNEQFF.

The J gene is TRBJ2-3, the V gene TRBV5-1, with a possible D match to TRBD2 (5 bases). Trimming took 9 bases from V and 4 from J, leaving 21 bases between them. This CDR3 is built from 15 residues. The germline V gene has CDR1 SGHRS and CDR2 YFSETQ. The CDR3 reads CATNGGFGSADTQYF. The CDR3 DNA reads TGCGCCACCAACGGCGGGTTCGGGTCAGCAGATACGCAGTATTTT.

DNA for the CDR3: TGTGCCAGCAGTGTTTGGCCCCAGCATTTT. Its translation: CASSVWPQHF. The V gene is TRBV2, the J gene TRBJ1-5; D not certain. CDR3 length equals 10 residues. Germline V gives CDR1 SNHLY, CDR2 FYNNEI. V was pared by 4 bases and J by 9 bases, with 4 bases between.

V usage is TRBV7-9 and J usage is TRBJ2-2; TRBD2 might be the D (5 bases). Germline V gene sequence: CDR1 SEHNR, CDR2 FQNEAQ (reference sequence). The CDR3 spans 14 residues. Trimming stripped 5 bases from V and 6 bases from J, with 13 bases between. The CDR3 nucleotides read TGTGCCAGCAGCGTCCAAACGGAGGCCGGGGAGCTGTTTTTT. Protein product: CASSVQTEAGELFF.

The chain joins TRBV7-2 to TRBJ2-1, with 12 bases matching TRBD2. Trimming removed 1 base from V and 2 bases from J; junction bases left unmatched: 6. CDR1 and CDR2 from the germline V gene are SGHTA and FQGNSA. This CDR3 is 18 amino acids long. CDR3 sequence reads: CASSLVVTSGGTYNEQFF. In DNA, the CDR3 is TGTGCCAGCAGCTTAGTGGTCACTAGCGGGGGGACCTACAATGAGCAGTTCTTC.

The CDR3 spells CASSFPGAAGNTIYF. The CDR3 DNA reads TGTGCCAGCAGCTTTCCCGGGGCTGCTGGAAACACCATATATTTT. The chain has TRBV7-2 and TRBJ1-3, with D maybe TRBD1 (5 bases). Germline values: CDR1 SGHTA, CDR2 FQGNSA. V was pared by 3 bases and J by 2 bases, with 11 bases between. The CDR3 covers 15 residues.

V gene TRBV12-3 or TRBV12-4 combines with J gene TRBJ2-3; D unresolved. The CDR3 totals 13 residues. V was cut by 6 bases and J by 0 bases, with 7 bases left in between. The CDR3 here is CASRPLSTDTQYF. CDR3 in DNA: TGTGCCAGCAGACCGCTCAGCACAGATACGCAGTATTTT.

The rearrangement joins TRBV7-3 to TRBJ2-3; D remains unclear. V lost 2 bases to trimming and J lost 4 bases, with 10 bases between them. This CDR3 has 14 residues. Germline V gene sequence: CDR1 SGHTA, CDR2 FQGTGA. For the CDR3, the DNA is TGTGCCAGCAGCTTAGAGCGCGTGGCAGATACGCAGTATTTT. Encoded protein: CASSLERVADTQYF.

The chain combines TRBV5-1 with TRBJ2-1, with 10 bases fitting TRBD1. V was pared by 4 bases and J by 8 bases, with 6 bases of the junction left unmatched. Per germline, CDR1 SGHRS and CDR2 YFSETQ. The CDR3 has 14 amino acids. CDR3 loop: CASSRDRGGYEQFF. In DNA, the CDR3 is TGCGCCAGCAGCCGGGACAGGGGCGGGTATGAGCAGTTCTTC.

This chain links TRBV6-5 with TRBJ2-7; TRBD1 agrees at 9 bases. CDR1 is MNHEY, CDR2 SVGAGI, per germline. Trimming took 5 bases from V and 5 from J; bases not matched to a gene: 7. This CDR3 spans 14 amino acids. CDR3 coding DNA: TGTGCCAGCAGTCGAGGGACAGGGTTCCACGAGCAGTACTTC. Its protein is CASSRGTGFHEQYF.

This chain connects TRBV5-1 to TRBJ2-1, with D maybe TRBD1 (5 bases). The CDR3 runs to 12 residues. Germline values: CDR1 SGHRS, CDR2 YFSETQ. The V end lost 4 bases, the J end lost 6 bases, and 8 bases lay between the germline ends. The CDR3 DNA reads as TGCGCCAGCAGCACCAGGGTCAATGAGCAGTTCTTC. Translating it yields CASSTRVNEQFF.

This clone was recorded at least ten times. The rearrangement joins TRBV27 to TRBJ1-2; TRBD1 is a possible D gene (6 bases). The CDR3 contains 14 residues. CDR1 MNHEY and CDR2 SMNVEV come from the germline V gene (reference sequence). V was pared by 4 bases and J by 7 bases, with 16 bases between. The CDR3 is CASSSLRGAVGYTF. CDR3 bases: TGTGCCAGCAGTTCCCTTAGGGGGGCGGTTGGCTACACCTTC.

This clone was recorded only once. The chain uses TRBV6-5 and TRBJ2-7, with TRBD1 matching over 7 bases. J gave up 4 bases and V 5 bases, and 8 bases lay outside the gene matches. This CDR3 is 14 amino acids long. Germline CDR1 MNHEY, CDR2 SVGAGI. The CDR3 loop reads CASSTPGQRYEQYF. CDR3 sequence (DNA): TGTGCCAGCAGTACCCCGGGACAGCGGTACGAGCAGTACTTC.

This sequence joins TRBV30 and TRBJ2-5; no firm D call. Per germline, CDR1 GTSNPN and CDR2 SVGIG (reference sequence). The CDR3 is 13 residues long. Trimming left V 4 bases short and J 9 bases short, with 18 bases between. CDR3 residues: CAWTPGPPQAQYF. The CDR3 DNA is TGTGCCTGGACCCCCGGACCGCCCCAGGCCCAGTACTTC.

The V call is TRBV9, the J call TRBJ2-5; 7 bases are a match to TRBD2. With 3 bases clipped from V and 5 bases from J, the junction kept 4 bases outside the gene matches. The germline V gene has CDR1 SGDLS and CDR2 YYNGEE. The CDR3 sequence is 13 residues long. As DNA, the CDR3 is TGTGCCAGCAGCGACGGGACTATCGAGACCCAGTACTTC. It specifies CASSDGTIETQYF.

The genes are TRBV5-4 and TRBJ1-1; possible D gene TRBD1, 5 bases. The CDR3 consists of 14 residues. Germline V CDR1 and CDR2: SGHNT, YYREEE (reference sequence). Deletions cut 4 bases from V and 0 bases from J, with 10 bases between. The CDR3 spells CASSPGLLNTEAFF. In DNA, the CDR3 is TGTGCCAGCAGCCCGGGACTCTTGAACACTGAAGCTTTCTTT.

The J gene is TRBJ2-5, the V gene TRBV5-1; TRBD2 might be the D (5 bases). V was cut by 0 bases and J by 0 bases, with 15 bases left in between. The CDR3 is 17 amino acids. From germline, CDR1 is SGHRS and CDR2 YFSETQ. CDR3 in amino acids: CASSLGTQGGHQETQYF. Here the CDR3 DNA reads TGCGCCAGCAGCTTGGGGACTCAAGGCGGGCACCAAGAGACCCAGTACTTC.